These 5 T cell receptor beta chains were sequenced from one sample in a study of blood T cell repertoires in COVID-19. Some clones are missing from TCRdb's copy, which holds only in-frame ones; the method was immunoSEQ multiplex PCR. The sample contains 55,000 to 90,000 clones, around 89% of which appear only once. The sequencing input was peripheral blood. Receptor source: a human donor in a cohort sampled during active COVID-19.

This clone was seen only a few times. The chain links TRBV20-1 to TRBJ1-1, with a possible D match to TRBD1 (5 bases). CDR1 DFQATT and CDR2 SNEGSKA come from the germline V gene (reference sequence). Trimming took 3 bases from V and 4 from J, leaving 18 bases between them. The CDR3 spans 15 residues. The CDR3 sequence is CSASSGPAARTEAFF. CDR3 nucleotide sequence: TGCAGTGCTAGTTCAGGGCCAGCAGCGCGCACTGAAGCTTTCTTT.

The chain recombines TRBV28 with TRBJ2-7; D is perhaps TRBD1 (5 bases). Germline CDR1 reads MDHEN; CDR2 reads SYDVKM. CDR3 length: 16 residues. Between the trimmed V and J ends, which lost 5 bases and 4 bases, there was a span of 21 bases. This chain's CDR3 is CASSPSQGLDLYEQYF. The CDR3 DNA reads TGTGCCAGCAGTCCATCCCAGGGCCTAGACCTTTACGAGCAGTACTTC.

V usage is TRBV2 and J usage is TRBJ2-2, with TRBD1 identical over 10 bases. Germline V gives CDR1 SNHLY, CDR2 FYNNEI. Unmatched junction bases numbered 7, after V lost 6 bases and J lost 6 bases. The CDR3 covers 15 residues. CDR3 bases: TGTGCCAGCAGCGTACCGACAGGGGGCCCCGGGGAGCTGTTTTTT. It specifies CASSVPTGGPGELFF.

This chain links TRBV19 with TRBJ2-7; 7 bases are a match to TRBD2. The V segment lost 3 bases and the J segment 2 bases; nucleotides outside the gene matches: 7. The V gene's germline CDR1 is LNHDA and CDR2 SQIVND (reference sequence). This CDR3 spans 15 amino acids. CDR3 sequence: CASSMSERGTYEQYF. In nucleotides, the CDR3 is TGTGCCAGTAGTATGAGCGAGCGGGGAACCTACGAGCAGTACTTC.

The J gene is TRBJ2-3, the V gene TRBV6-6, with TRBD1 identical over 7 bases. Trimming took 6 bases from V and 3 from J; bases not matched to a gene: 6. The CDR3 totals 14 residues. In germline, CDR1 is MNHNY, CDR2 SVGAGI (reference sequence). The CDR3 DNA follows: TGTGCCAGCAGATCAGGACAGGCGACAGATACGCAGTATTTT. Its protein product is CASRSGQATDTQYF.